The 27 T cell receptor beta chains given below trace back to one sample, sequenced in a study of blood T cell repertoires in COVID-19. TCRdb keeps only in-frame clones here, not all; method: immunoSEQ multiplex PCR. This sample has around 300,000 clones, with around 90% found just once. Sequences were obtained from peripheral blood. The receptors derive from a woman aged 40 to 50 with COVID-19, enrolled during active disease.

V and J are TRBV28 and TRBJ2-2, with TRBD2 as a possible D gene (6 bases). This CDR3 spans 15 amino acids. The V end was cut by 3 bases, the J end by 5 bases, with 13 bases between. The V gene's germline CDR1 is MDHEN and CDR2 SYDVKM. CDR3 residues: CASSLWRGGTGELFF. CDR3 DNA: TGTGCCAGCAGTTTGTGGCGGGGTGGGACCGGGGAGCTGTTTTTT.

This sequence joins TRBV19 and TRBJ1-5; possibly TRBD1 for D (5 bases). V was cut by 7 bases and J by 0 bases, with 19 bases left in between. The germline CDR1 and CDR2 sequences are LNHDA and SQIVND (reference sequence). CDR3 length equals 17 residues. CDR3 coding DNA: TGTGCCAGTACTCAAAGCCCCAGGGCCCTTAGCAATCAGCCCCAGCATTTT. Amino acid sequence: CASTQSPRALSNQPQHF.

The chain carries TRBV7-6 and TRBJ2-7; D remains unclear. Trimming took off 5 bases at V and 0 bases at J, with 5 bases between the two ends. In germline, CDR1 is SGHVS, CDR2 FNYEAQ. The CDR3 totals 12 residues. The CDR3 protein is CASSQLSYEQYF. CDR3 DNA: TGTGCCAGCAGCCAACTCTCCTACGAGCAGTACTTC.

The chain links TRBV5-1 to TRBJ2-5; 10 bases map to TRBD2. This CDR3 is 15 amino acids long. Germline V gene data show CDR1 as SGHRS and CDR2 as YFSETQ. J was trimmed by 3 bases and V by 5 bases; bases with no gene match: 7. The CDR3: CASSRAGTSEETQYF. CDR3 nucleotide sequence: TGCGCCAGCAGTCGGGCCGGGACTAGCGAAGAGACCCAGTACTTC.

This sequence joins TRBV5-1 and TRBJ2-5, with 8 bases aligning to TRBD2. The CDR3 length is 20 residues. V was clipped by 4 bases and J by 3 bases; unmatched bases: 23. Per the germline V gene, CDR1 is SGHRS and CDR2 is YFSETQ. The CDR3 bases are TGCGCCAGCAGCCCCCGGGGGGGGAGGTCCAGTAAGGCGAGCGAAGAGACCCAGTACTTC. Translating it yields CASSPRGGRSSKASEETQYF.

V gene TRBV9 combines with J gene TRBJ1-5; TRBD1 is a possible D gene (5 bases). The CDR3 loop spans 13 amino acids. The germline CDR1 and CDR2 sequences are SGDLS and YYNGEE. Trimming removed 1 base from V and 5 bases from J, with 7 bases in between. The CDR3 loop is CASSVQGDQPQHF. The CDR3 DNA sequence: TGTGCCAGCAGCGTACAAGGGGATCAGCCCCAGCATTTT.

The CDR3 spells CASSLGVQREGSPLHF. CDR3 DNA: TGCGCCAGCAGCTTGGGGGTACAGCGAGAGGGTTCACCCCTCCACTTT. V usage is TRBV5-1 and J usage is TRBJ1-6; no definite D call. Germline loops: CDR1 SGHRS, CDR2 YFSETQ. The CDR3 has 16 amino acids. V lost 0 bases to trimming and J lost 9 bases, with 16 bases between them.

This chain joins TRBV7-3 and TRBJ1-2; possible D gene TRBD1, 6 bases. The length of the CDR3 is 13 residues. V was pared by 5 bases and J by 4 bases, with 11 bases between. Germline CDR1 and CDR2: SGHTA and FQGTGA. Written as DNA, the CDR3 is TGTGCCAGCAGCACGGACAGCTTCTATGGCTACACCTTC. This codes for CASSTDSFYGYTF.

The table lists this clone with a count of one. The chain is built from TRBV28 and TRBJ2-3; possibly TRBD2 for D (5 bases). Trimming cost V 5 bases and J 3 bases, with 18 bases left between them. Germline V gene lookup returns CDR1 MDHEN and CDR2 SYDVKM. CDR3 size: 16 residues. The DNA for the CDR3 is TGTGCCAGCAGTCCCCTAGGTTCCCGAGGGACAGATACGCAGTATTTT. Its protein is CASSPLGSRGTDTQYF.

V and J are TRBV5-3 and TRBJ1-2; 7 nucleotides align to TRBD1. TRBV5-3 is an ORF, with its function uncertain. The CDR3 has 12 amino acids. The trim removed 3 bases at V and 8 bases at J, leaving 4 bases unmatched. CDR3 loop: CARSSHRGGYTF. The CDR3, as DNA: TGTGCCAGAAGCTCGCACAGGGGCGGCTACACCTTC.

This chain connects TRBV28 to TRBJ1-2, with TRBD1 identical over 8 bases. CDR3 length: 14 residues. The trim removed 6 bases at V and 6 bases at J, leaving 9 bases unmatched. The germline CDR1 and CDR2 sequences are MDHEN and SYDVKM. The CDR3 sequence is CASRTDRVIHGYTF. For the CDR3, the DNA is TGTGCCAGCAGGACGGACAGGGTAATCCATGGCTACACCTTC.

The rearrangement uses TRBV7-3 and TRBJ1-2; 7 bases line up with TRBD1. From germline, CDR1 is SGHTA and CDR2 FQGTGA. V trimming: 5 bases; J trimming: 4 bases; junction bases outside the gene matches: 4. The CDR3 consists of 13 residues. The CDR3 reads CASSADRTYGYTF. The CDR3 region has the DNA TGTGCCAGCAGCGCGGACAGGACCTATGGCTACACCTTC. The variable domain in full, with the rest retrieved from reference TRBV7-3 and TRBJ1-2, is GAGVSQTPSNKVTEKGKYVELRCDPISGHTALYWYRQSLGQGPEFLIYFQGTGAADDSGLPNDRFFAVRPEGSVSTLKIQRTERGDSAVYLCASSADRTYGYTFGSGTRLTVV.

The chain is built from TRBV5-1 and TRBJ1-2; D gene ambiguous. The germline V gene encodes CDR1 SGHRS and CDR2 YFSETQ. CDR3 length: 16 residues. V lost 4 bases and J 8 bases, leaving 24 bases between the germline ends. CDR3 amino acids: CASSPGGLLNRGGYTF. The CDR3 coding sequence is TGCGCCAGCAGCCCCGGAGGGCTGCTGAACCGAGGAGGCTACACCTTC.

V usage is TRBV5-4 and J usage is TRBJ1-2; D perhaps matches TRBD1 (6 bases). Germline V lookup: CDR1 SGHNT, CDR2 YYREEE (reference sequence). This CDR3 contains 14 residues. Trimming stripped 4 bases from V and 1 base from J, with 11 bases between. The CDR3 bases are TGTGCCAGCAGCGGCGGACAGATTAACTATGGCTACACCTTC. Translation: CASSGGQINYGYTF.

The gene calls are TRBV10-3 and TRBJ2-5, with 7 bases matching TRBD2. The CDR3 is made up of 19 amino acids. The junction had 18 bases not matched to a gene; V was cut back by 5 bases and J by 0 bases. Germline lookup yields CDR1 ENHRY and CDR2 SYGVKD. The CDR3 region has the DNA TGTGCCATCAGTACTTCAGGACTAGGGGAAGGAGGGTACCAAGAGACCCAGTACTTC. Translation gives CAISTSGLGEGGYQETQYF.

The V gene is TRBV28, the J gene TRBJ1-5, with unresolved D. The CDR3 has 15 residues. Looked up from germline, CDR1 is MDHEN and CDR2 is SYDVKM. Deletions cut 2 bases from V and 6 bases from J, with 14 bases between. CDR3 in amino acids: CASSLTDAGGQPQHF. The DNA of the CDR3 is TGTGCCAGCAGTTTAACTGATGCGGGAGGTCAGCCCCAGCATTTT. Drawing the rest from reference TRBV28 and TRBJ1-5, the complete variable domain is DVKVTQSSRYLVKRTGEKVFLECVQDMDHENMFWYRQDPGLGLRLIYFSYDVKMKEKGDIPEGYSVSREKKERFSLILESASTNQTSMYLCASSLTDAGGQPQHFGDGTRLSIL.

This chain joins TRBV7-2 and TRBJ2-2; 9 nucleotides align to TRBD2. The length of the CDR3 is 15 residues. With 5 bases clipped from V and 4 bases from J, the junction kept 5 bases outside the gene matches. Germline CDR1 is SGHTA and CDR2 is FQGNSA. The CDR3 region is CASSLSRGGTGELFF. The CDR3 bases are TGTGCCAGCAGCCTCTCGCGGGGGGGCACCGGGGAGCTGTTTTTT.

The CDR3 DNA reads TGTGCCAGCACCAACCCCAATGCCAGGGTCAGTCTCTTGGAAAAACTGTTTTTT. It translates to CASTNPNARVSLLEKLFF. This chain connects TRBV27 to TRBJ1-4; D is perhaps TRBD1 (5 bases). CDR3 length: 18 amino acids. Trimming pared 7 bases from V and 8 bases from J, leaving 29 bases between. Germline CDR1 is MNHEY and CDR2 is SMNVEV (reference sequence).

The genes are TRBV5-1 and TRBJ2-2; D possibly corresponds to TRBD1 (6 bases). Germline CDR1 and CDR2: SGHRS and YFSETQ. The CDR3 consists of 14 residues. Trimming removed 5 bases at V and 2 bases at J, with 10 bases between. The CDR3 nucleotides read TGCGCCAGCAGATCCAGGGGAAACACCGGGGAGCTGTTTTTT. Protein product: CASRSRGNTGELFF.

Concerning this clone: Other nucleotide sequences from this sample produce the same CDR3. The chain uses TRBV5-1 and TRBJ1-5; D remains ambiguous. Per the germline V gene, CDR1 is SGHRS and CDR2 is YFSETQ. V was cut by 0 bases and J by 2 bases, with 6 bases left in between. The CDR3 spans 14 residues. The CDR3 sequence: CASSLGSGNQPQHF. The DNA of the CDR3 is TGCGCCAGCAGCTTGGGGAGCGGCAATCAGCCCCAGCATTTT.

This clone was observed a single time. The genes are TRBV7-9 and TRBJ1-5, with D perhaps matching TRBD1 (5 bases). The germline CDR1 and CDR2 sequences are SEHNR and FQNEAQ (reference sequence). This CDR3 is 14 amino acids long. Trimming took off 4 bases at V and 4 bases at J, with 11 bases between the two ends. CDR3 sequence (DNA): TGTGCCAGCAGCTCGACAGTCTCTAATCAGCCCCAGCATTTT. This encodes CASSSTVSNQPQHF.

The gene calls are TRBV11-2 and TRBJ1-3, with 8 bases aligning to TRBD1. CDR1 SGHAT and CDR2 FQNNGV come from the germline V gene. Trimming cost V 1 base and J 4 bases; bases outside gene matches: 0. The CDR3 sequence is 14 residues long. For the CDR3, the DNA is TGTGCCAGCAGCTTAGGGACAGGGGGAAACACCATATATTTT. It translates to CASSLGTGGNTIYF.

This clone showed up just once. This chain connects TRBV28 to TRBJ2-7; D is ambiguous. CDR3 size: 15 residues. V gave up 6 bases and J gave up 5 bases, with 20 bases separating them. Germline assignment: CDR1 MDHEN and CDR2 SYDVKM. The CDR3 loop is CASSFPGPALDEQYF. The CDR3 nucleotides are TGTGCCAGCAGCTTCCCGGGTCCAGCTCTGGACGAGCAGTACTTC.

The chain is built from TRBV2 and TRBJ2-7, with 14 positions matching TRBD2. The junction had 8 bases not matched to a gene; V was cut back by 6 bases and J by 4 bases. Looked up from germline, CDR1 is SNHLY and CDR2 is FYNNEI. The CDR3 consists of 16 residues. The CDR3 region has the DNA TGTGCCAGCAGAGACCCAGGGACTAGCGGGGGATACGAGCAGTACTTC. Translated: CASRDPGTSGGYEQYF.

The chain uses TRBV27 and TRBJ1-5; 7 nucleotides match TRBD1. CDR1 MNHEY and CDR2 SMNVEV come from the germline V gene (reference sequence). The CDR3 is 13 amino acids. After removal of 3 bases from V and 5 bases from J, the junction contained 1 base not matched to a gene. DNA for the CDR3: TGTGCCAGCAGTTTGGGACAGCATCAGCCCCAGCATTTT. This translates into CASSLGQHQPQHF.

The chain uses TRBV27 and TRBJ1-5, with a tentative D call TRBD1 (5 bases). V lost 1 base to trimming and J lost 7 bases, with 17 bases between them. The length of the CDR3 is 16 residues. In germline, CDR1 is MNHEY, CDR2 SMNVEV (reference sequence). Here the CDR3 DNA reads TGTGCCAGCAGTTTATTTGCAAGCGGGGGTCGGCAGCCCCAGCATTTT. It is translated as CASSLFASGGRQPQHF.

This clone came up once. The V gene is TRBV7-3, the J gene TRBJ1-5; D not resolved. V dropped 2 bases and J dropped 1 base, with 3 bases sitting between them. Germline-derived CDR1 and CDR2 are SGHTA and FQGTGA. The CDR3 has 13 residues. CDR3 sequence reads: CASSLSSNQPQHF. In nucleotides, the CDR3 is TGTGCCAGCAGCTTATCGAGCAATCAGCCCCAGCATTTT.